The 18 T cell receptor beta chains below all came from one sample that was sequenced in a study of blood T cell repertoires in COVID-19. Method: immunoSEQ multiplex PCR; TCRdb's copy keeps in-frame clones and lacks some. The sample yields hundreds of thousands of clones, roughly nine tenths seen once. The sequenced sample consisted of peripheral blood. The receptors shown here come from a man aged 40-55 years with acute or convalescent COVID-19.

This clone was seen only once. CDR3 residues: CASSFGQGEANGYTF. Written as DNA, the CDR3 is TGCGCCAGCAGCTTTGGGCAGGGTGAGGCGAATGGCTACACCTTC. The chain joins TRBV5-1 to TRBJ1-2, with a weak D call TRBD1 (5 bases). Trimming removed 2 bases from V and 6 bases from J, with 17 bases in between. Germline V CDR1 and CDR2: SGHRS, YFSETQ. This CDR3 comprises 15 residues.

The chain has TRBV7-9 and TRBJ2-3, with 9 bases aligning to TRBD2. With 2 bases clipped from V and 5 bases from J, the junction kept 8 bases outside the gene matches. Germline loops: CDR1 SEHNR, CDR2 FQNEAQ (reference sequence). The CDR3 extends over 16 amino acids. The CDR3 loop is CASSLRSLAGQDTQYF. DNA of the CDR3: TGTGCCAGCAGCTTAAGATCACTAGCGGGTCAAGATACGCAGTATTTT.

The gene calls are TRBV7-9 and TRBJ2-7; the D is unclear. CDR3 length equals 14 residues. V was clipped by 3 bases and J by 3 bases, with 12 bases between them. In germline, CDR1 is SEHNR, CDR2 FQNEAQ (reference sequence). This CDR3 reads CASSFTVNHYEQYF. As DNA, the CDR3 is TGTGCCAGCAGCTTCACAGTAAATCACTACGAGCAGTACTTC.

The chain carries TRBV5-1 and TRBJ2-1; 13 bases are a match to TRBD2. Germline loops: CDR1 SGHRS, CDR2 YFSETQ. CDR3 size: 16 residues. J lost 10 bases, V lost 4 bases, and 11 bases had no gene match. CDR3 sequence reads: CASSLGLAGATAEQFF. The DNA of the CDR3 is TGCGCCAGCAGCCTAGGACTAGCGGGGGCGACTGCGGAGCAGTTCTTC. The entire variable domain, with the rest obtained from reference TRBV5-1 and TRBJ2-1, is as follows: KAGVTQTPRYLIKTRGQQVTLSCSPISGHRSVSWYQQTPGQGLQFLFEYFSETQRNKGNFPGRFSGRQFSNSRSEMNVSTLELGDSALYLCASSLGLAGATAEQFFGPGTRLTVL.

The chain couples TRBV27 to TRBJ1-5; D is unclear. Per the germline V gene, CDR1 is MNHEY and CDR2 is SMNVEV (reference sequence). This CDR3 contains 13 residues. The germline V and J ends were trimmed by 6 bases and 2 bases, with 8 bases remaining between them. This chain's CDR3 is CASSSTGNQPQHF. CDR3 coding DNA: TGTGCCAGCAGCTCCACGGGCAATCAGCCCCAGCATTTT.

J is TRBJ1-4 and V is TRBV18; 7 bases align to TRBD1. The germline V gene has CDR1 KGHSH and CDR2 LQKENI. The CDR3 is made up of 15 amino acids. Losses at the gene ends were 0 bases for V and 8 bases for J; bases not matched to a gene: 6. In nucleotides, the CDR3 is TGTGCCAGCTCACCACCCCTGACAGGGTCGGAAAAACTGTTTTTT. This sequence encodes CASSPPLTGSEKLFF.

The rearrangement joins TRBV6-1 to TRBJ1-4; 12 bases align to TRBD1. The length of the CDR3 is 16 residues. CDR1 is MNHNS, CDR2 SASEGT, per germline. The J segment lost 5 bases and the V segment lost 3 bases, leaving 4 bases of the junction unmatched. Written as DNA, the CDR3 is TGTGCCAGCAGTGAGGGACAGGGGGCCGCAAATGAAAAACTGTTTTTT. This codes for CASSEGQGAANEKLFF.

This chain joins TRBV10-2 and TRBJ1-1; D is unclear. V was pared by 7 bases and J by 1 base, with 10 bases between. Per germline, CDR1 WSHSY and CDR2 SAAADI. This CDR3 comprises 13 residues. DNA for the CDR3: TGCGCCAGCACCCCCCCCAGGAACACTGAAGCTTTCTTT. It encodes CASTPPRNTEAFF.

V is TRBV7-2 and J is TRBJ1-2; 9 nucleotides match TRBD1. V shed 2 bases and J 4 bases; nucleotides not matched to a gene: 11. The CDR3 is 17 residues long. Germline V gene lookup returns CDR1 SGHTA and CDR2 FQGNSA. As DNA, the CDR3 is TGTGCCAGCAGCTTAAGGGACAGGGCTCTAGCTTTCTATGGCTACACCTTC. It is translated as CASSLRDRALAFYGYTF.

CDR3 nucleotides: TGTGCCAGTAGTATCCTCGCGGGCCTTAATGAAAAACTGTTTTTT. As protein: CASSILAGLNEKLFF. The chain has TRBV19 and TRBJ1-4; unclear D gene. Germline CDR1 is LNHDA and CDR2 is SQIVND (reference sequence). V lost 3 bases, J lost 4 bases, and 12 bases lay in between. CDR3 size: 15 residues.

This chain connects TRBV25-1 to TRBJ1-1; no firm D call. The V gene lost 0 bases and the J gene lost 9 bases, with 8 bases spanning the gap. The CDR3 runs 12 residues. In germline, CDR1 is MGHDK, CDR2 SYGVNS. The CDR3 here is CASSEYRGQAFF. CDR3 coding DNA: TGTGCCAGCAGTGAATATAGAGGGCAAGCTTTCTTT.

The CDR3 region is CASSQDRLSQPQHF. CDR3 in DNA: TGCGCCAGCAGCCAAGATCGGTTAAGTCAGCCCCAGCATTTT. The chain uses TRBV4-1 and TRBJ1-5; D is undetermined. V was clipped by 0 bases and J by 6 bases, with 9 bases between them. The CDR3 loop spans 14 amino acids. The germline CDR1 and CDR2 sequences are MGHRA and YSYEKL.

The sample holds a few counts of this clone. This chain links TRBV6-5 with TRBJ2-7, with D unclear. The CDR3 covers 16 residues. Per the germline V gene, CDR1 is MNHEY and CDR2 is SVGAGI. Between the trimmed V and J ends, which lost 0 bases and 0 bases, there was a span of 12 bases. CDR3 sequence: CASSYSSSAVSYEQYF. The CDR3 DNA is TGTGCCAGCAGTTACTCGAGTTCGGCGGTCTCCTACGAGCAGTACTTC.

CDR3 bases: TGTGCCAGCAGTGAACTCGGGGAGGGTGACTACGAGCAGTACTTC. Encoded protein: CASSELGEGDYEQYF. This chain joins TRBV2 and TRBJ2-7; 7 bases are shared with TRBD2. This CDR3 comprises 15 residues. V shed 2 bases, J shed 3 bases, and the junction held 7 bases outside the gene matches. Germline V gene data show CDR1 as SNHLY and CDR2 as FYNNEI.

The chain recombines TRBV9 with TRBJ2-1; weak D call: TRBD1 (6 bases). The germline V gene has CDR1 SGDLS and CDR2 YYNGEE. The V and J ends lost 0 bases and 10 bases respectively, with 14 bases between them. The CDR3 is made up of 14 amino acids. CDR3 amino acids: CASSVATQGWEQFF. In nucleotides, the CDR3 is TGTGCCAGCAGCGTAGCTACCCAGGGGTGGGAGCAGTTCTTC.

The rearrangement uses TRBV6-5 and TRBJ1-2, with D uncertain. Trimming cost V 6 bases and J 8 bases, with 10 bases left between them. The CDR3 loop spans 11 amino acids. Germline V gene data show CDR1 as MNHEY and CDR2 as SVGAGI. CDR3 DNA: TGTGCCAGCAGCGCATTTGAGGGCTACACCTTC. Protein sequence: CASSAFEGYTF.

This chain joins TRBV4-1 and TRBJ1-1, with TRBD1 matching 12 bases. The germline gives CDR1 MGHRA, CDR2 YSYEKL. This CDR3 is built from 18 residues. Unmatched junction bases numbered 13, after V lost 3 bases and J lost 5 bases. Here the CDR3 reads CASSHPPGQGARRTEAFF. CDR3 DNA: TGCGCCAGCAGCCATCCGCCGGGACAGGGGGCAAGGCGGACTGAAGCTTTCTTT.

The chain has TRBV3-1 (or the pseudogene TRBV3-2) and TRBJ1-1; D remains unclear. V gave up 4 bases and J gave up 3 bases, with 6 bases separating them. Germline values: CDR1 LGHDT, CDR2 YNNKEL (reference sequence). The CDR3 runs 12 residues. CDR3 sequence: CASSPRDTEAFF. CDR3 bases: TGTGCCAGCAGCCCCCGGGACACTGAAGCTTTCTTT.